The 7 T cell receptor beta chains in this list originate from one sample, sequenced in a study of beta chain features in type 1 diabetes. Expressed TCRB transcripts were sequenced because the isolated RNA had all been reverse transcribed beforehand. The repertoire was sequenced with immunoSEQ multiplex PCR; TCRdb's copy has only in-frame clones and lacks some. In the table there are 900,000 or so clones, 15% to 20% of which are singletons. The specimen was naive CD4+ T cells from blood. The receptors shown here come from a woman aged 18-29 years in good health.

The rearrangement joins TRBV4-3 to TRBJ2-1; perhaps D is TRBD1 or TRBD2 (5 bases each). The CDR3 extends over 16 amino acids. V lost 0 bases to trimming and J lost 6 bases, with 15 bases between them. Germline V gene data show CDR1 as LGHNA and CDR2 as YSLEER. CDR3 sequence: CASSQDIGQGANEQFF. The CDR3 DNA reads TGCGCCAGCAGCCAAGATATTGGGCAGGGAGCCAATGAGCAGTTCTTC.

This sequence joins TRBV7-9 and TRBJ2-2; 10 bases fit TRBD1. The CDR3 consists of 15 residues. Per germline, CDR1 SEHNR and CDR2 FQNEAQ (reference sequence). V trimming: 6 bases; J trimming: 5 bases; junction bases outside the gene matches: 6. CDR3 residues: CASSRTGQGTGELFF. Written as DNA, the CDR3 is TGTGCCAGCAGTCGCACGGGACAGGGGACCGGGGAGCTGTTTTTT.

A few counts support this clone. The CDR3 region is CASSETLRTDTQYF. The DNA for the CDR3 is TGTGCCAGCAGCGAGACTTTACGCACAGATACGCAGTATTTT. The rearrangement links TRBV6-1 to TRBJ2-3; D uncertain. Trimming removed 6 bases at V and 1 base at J, with 11 bases between. Looked up from germline, CDR1 is MNHNS and CDR2 is SASEGT. This CDR3 is 14 amino acids long.

This chain links TRBV5-1 with TRBJ1-2, with TRBD1 identical over 7 bases. V gave up 2 bases and J gave up 14 bases; unmatched junction bases: 18. Germline values: CDR1 SGHRS, CDR2 YFSETQ. CDR3 size: 15 residues. CDR3 sequence: CASSFGQVRTRMGTF. The CDR3 DNA reads as TGCGCCAGCAGCTTCGGACAGGTCCGAACAAGAATGGGGACCTTC.

This clone was detected a few times. J is TRBJ2-2 and V is TRBV7-6; TRBD1 matches at 7 bases. Germline V lookup: CDR1 SGHVS, CDR2 FNYEAQ. This CDR3 region has 15 residues. V gave up 5 bases and J gave up 3 bases; unmatched junction bases: 6. The CDR3 here is CASSPDRLYTGELFF. CDR3 bases: TGTGCCAGCAGCCCGGACAGGTTGTACACCGGGGAGCTGTTTTTT.

This clone was detected only a few times. This chain links TRBV4-2 with TRBJ2-7, with 8 positions matching TRBD1. With V trimmed by 2 bases and J by 1 base, 1 base remained unmatched. The CDR3 covers 14 residues. CDR1 is LGHNA, CDR2 YNFKEQ, per germline. CDR3 sequence reads: CASSQRTGSYEQYF. The CDR3, as DNA: TGTGCCAGCAGCCAACGGACAGGGTCCTACGAGCAGTACTTC.

This clone came up a few times. The rearrangement joins TRBV2 to TRBJ2-1; the match to TRBD1 covers 9 bases. V shed 4 bases and J 5 bases; nucleotides not matched to a gene: 6. Germline loops: CDR1 SNHLY, CDR2 FYNNEI. The CDR3 covers 15 residues. The CDR3 coding sequence is TGTGCCAGCAGTGTACAGGGGGCTAGCAACAATGAGCAGTTCTTC. Translating gives CASSVQGASNNEQFF.